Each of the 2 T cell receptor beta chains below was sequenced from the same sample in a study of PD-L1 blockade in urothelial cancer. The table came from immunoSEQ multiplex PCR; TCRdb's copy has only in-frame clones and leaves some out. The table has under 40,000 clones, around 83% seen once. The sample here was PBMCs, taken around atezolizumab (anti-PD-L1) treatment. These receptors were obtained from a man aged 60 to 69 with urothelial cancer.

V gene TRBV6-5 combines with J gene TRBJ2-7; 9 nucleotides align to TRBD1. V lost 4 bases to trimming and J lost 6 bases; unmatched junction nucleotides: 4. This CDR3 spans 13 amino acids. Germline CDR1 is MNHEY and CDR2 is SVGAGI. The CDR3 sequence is CASSFRQGVEQYF. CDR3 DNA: TGTGCCAGCAGTTTCCGACAGGGGGTCGAGCAGTACTTC.

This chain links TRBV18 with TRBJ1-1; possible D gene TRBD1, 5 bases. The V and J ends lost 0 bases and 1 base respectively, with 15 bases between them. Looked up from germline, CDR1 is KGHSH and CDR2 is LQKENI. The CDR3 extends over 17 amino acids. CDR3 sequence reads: CASSPPRSGLGNTEAFF. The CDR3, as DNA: TGTGCCAGCTCACCACCACGTTCAGGGTTGGGGAACACTGAAGCTTTCTTT.